This T cell receptor (beta chain) stems from a study of human T cells and chemical hapten exposure (dated by TCRdb to the early 2020s). Background on the whole study: For sensitization, 2% DPC in acetone was applied to an approximately 2 cm by approximately 2 cm area of upper inner arm skin. Peripheral blood TCR repertoire changes were tracked in vivo in alopecia patients during primary and secondary sensitization to the hapten diphenylcyclopropenone (DPC). Alopecia areata with under or over 50% scalp involvement, alopecia totalis and alopecia universalis were represented in the patient cohort, which was mostly female. Blood samples were taken from patients before sensitization (week 0) and then at 2, 6 and about 24 weeks after DPC sensitization. Under 30 alopecia patients gave blood for TCR sequencing at one to four time points (pre-sensitization, 2, 6 and 24 weeks). The libraries were sequenced as a pool, and the TCR yield per sample differed mostly because of small variations in library volumes within the pool. Patch testing on the upper back used Finn chambers containing 0.01% DPC, with scoring done after 6 days according to International Contact Dermatitis Research Group standards. Throughout the study period of 20 to 25 weeks, patients also received therapeutic DPC doses to the scalp every week.

The research as a whole found: Patch test score correlated positively with the number of PT1 expanded TCRs, reaching significance at thresholds 8, 16 and 32 but not at 4. DPC sensitization did not change the number of TCRs with a frequency above 1 in 1000, and there was no evidence of changes in global repertoire structure. After repeated subsampling, the strength of the expansion versus patch-test correlation and the threshold at which it became significant changed. Compared with pre-sensitization or healthy control sets, expanded TCRs formed significantly more large CDR3 similarity clusters, which is consistent with antigen-driven responses. Because all patients had alopecia, a presumed autoimmune disease, the immune response of the patients might differ from that of healthy individuals.

Library preparation employed RACE. TCRdb records NextSeq 500 as the sequencer. During library preparation, unique molecular identifiers were attached to individual cDNA molecules so that TCRs could be counted quantitatively and reproducibly. From each blood RNA sample, both TCR alpha and TCR beta chains were sequenced. The authors processed their data as follows. Samples had a median of roughly 87,000 TCRs, with a range from 23,224 to 690,600. The Decombinator software suite was used to annotate the V, J and CDR3 of the TCR reads. For PS versus PT1 abundance plots, all samples were subsampled to the same number of TCRs (28,000). Expanded TCRs were defined as absent before sensitization and observed at least eight times at the 2-week time point. TCRdb trimmed public reads at Q25 via fastp, called clones via MiXCR and kept in-frame beta chains. Every entry covers one CDR3 protein and lists the most common genes and DNA from its rows. TCRdb assigned the V and J calls; the authors' analysis was not used. The sample has about 82,000 distinct CDR3 sequences on record, roughly 13% of them singletons. The ten biggest clones cover roughly 6% of the sample.

This specimen's time point label, per the study, means: patch test 3, about 24 weeks after DPC sensitization. In the paper's terms, the treatment or condition label means: therapeutic diphenylcyclopropenone sensitization with weekly scalp DPC. Blood at each patch-test visit was drawn before the patch test was applied. Eligible patients were aged 18 to 70, diagnosed with alopecia, deemed suitable for DPC therapy, and excluded if pregnant. Total RNA was extracted from unfractionated whole blood collected in Tempus Blood RNA tubes. This clonotype was detected only a few times. What this receptor recognizes is not known. The input lacks base qualities; no much larger clone sits a single base away. CDR1 and CDR2, per the germline V gene (reference sequence), are LNHDA and SQIVND. V is shortened by 5 bases, J by 5 bases, and the region joining them spans 18 bases. The CDR3 spans 15 residues, from the cysteine through the phenylalanine. Solely the CDR3 DNA is kept, with 45 bases framed from the first base.

This TCR was recovered from a woman in her fifties or sixties with alopecia areata. Some clones in this sample may be carry-over from other donors' samples. This sequence uses TRBV19 and TRBJ2-5, with no reliable assignment of the D segment. Material: whole blood, obtained in connection with sensitization to the hapten diphenylcyclopropenone (DPC). The DNA sequence follows: TGTGCCAGTAGTCCGCAGCAGGACCCCAGGGAGACCCAGTACTTC. This translates into CASSPQQDPRETQYF.